This TCR beta chain was recovered during a study of control samples from healthy donors and cancer patients. Using immunoSEQ multiplex PCR, the repertoire was profiled, and TCRdb retains in-frame clones only, with some absent. The table includes about 180,000 clones, around 91% detected once. Sequencing was carried out using blood. The receptor was derived from a woman in her forties or fifties in good health.

DNA for the CDR3: TGTGCCAGCAGCCGCAGGGGCCCGAACACTGAAGCTTTCTTT. The encoded protein is CASSRRGPNTEAFF. This chain uses TRBV28 with TRBJ1-1; D possibly corresponds to TRBD1 (6 bases). The CDR3 extends over 14 amino acids. In germline, CDR1 is MDHEN, CDR2 SYDVKM. Trimming cost V 6 bases and J 1 base, with 12 bases left between them. Drawing the rest from reference TRBV28 and TRBJ1-1, the complete variable domain is DVKVTQSSRYLVKRTGEKVFLECVQDMDHENMFWYRQDPGLGLRLIYFSYDVKMKEKGDIPEGYSVSREKKERFSLILESASTNQTSMYLCASSRRGPNTEAFFGQGTRLTVV.